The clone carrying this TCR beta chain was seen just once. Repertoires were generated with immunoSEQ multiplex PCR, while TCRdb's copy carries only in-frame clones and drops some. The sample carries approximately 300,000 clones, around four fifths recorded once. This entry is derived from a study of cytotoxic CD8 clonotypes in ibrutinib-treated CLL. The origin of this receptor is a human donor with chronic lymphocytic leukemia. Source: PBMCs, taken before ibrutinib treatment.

CDR3: CASSPGLYSNQPQHF. DNA of the CDR3: TGTGCCAGCAGTCCCGGACTCTATAGCAATCAGCCCCAGCATTTT. The chain has TRBV6-5 and TRBJ1-5; D unresolved. Germline V gene data show CDR1 as MNHEY and CDR2 as SVGAGI. The CDR3 loop spans 15 amino acids. Trimming shortened V by 5 bases and J by 0 bases, and 11 bases separated the two germline ends.